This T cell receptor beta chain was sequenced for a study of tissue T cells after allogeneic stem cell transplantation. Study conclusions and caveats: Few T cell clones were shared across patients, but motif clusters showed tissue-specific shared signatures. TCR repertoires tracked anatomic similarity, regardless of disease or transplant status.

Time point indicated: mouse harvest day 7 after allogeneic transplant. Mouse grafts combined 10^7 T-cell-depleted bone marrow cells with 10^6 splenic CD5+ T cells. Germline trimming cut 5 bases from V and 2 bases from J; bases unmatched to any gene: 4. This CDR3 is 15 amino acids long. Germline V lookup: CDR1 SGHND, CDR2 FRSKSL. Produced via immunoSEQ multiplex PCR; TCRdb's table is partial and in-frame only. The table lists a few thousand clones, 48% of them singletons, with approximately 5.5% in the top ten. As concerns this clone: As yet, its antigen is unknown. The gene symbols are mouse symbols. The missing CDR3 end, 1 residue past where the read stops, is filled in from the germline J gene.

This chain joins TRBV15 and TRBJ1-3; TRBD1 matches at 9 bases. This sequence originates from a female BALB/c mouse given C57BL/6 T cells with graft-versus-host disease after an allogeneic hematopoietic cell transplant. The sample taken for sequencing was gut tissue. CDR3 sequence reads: CASSPTGGAGNTLYF. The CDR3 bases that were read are TGTGCCAGCAGTCCTACAGGGGGCGCTGGAAATACGCTCTAT.